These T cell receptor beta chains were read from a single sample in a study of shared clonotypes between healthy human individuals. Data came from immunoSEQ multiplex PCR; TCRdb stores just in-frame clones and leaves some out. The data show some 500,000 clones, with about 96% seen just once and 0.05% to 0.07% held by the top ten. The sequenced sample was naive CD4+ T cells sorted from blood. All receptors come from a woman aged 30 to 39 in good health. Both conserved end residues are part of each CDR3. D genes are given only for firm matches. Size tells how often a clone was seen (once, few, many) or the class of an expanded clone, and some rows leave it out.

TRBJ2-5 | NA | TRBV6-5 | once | CASSYSLARRETQYF | TGTGCCAGCAGTTACTCTCTCGCGCGGAGAGAGACCCAGTACTTC
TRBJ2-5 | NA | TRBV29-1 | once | CSVSGRTLQETQYF | TGCAGCGTCTCGGGACGGACCCTCCAAGAGACCCAGTACTTC
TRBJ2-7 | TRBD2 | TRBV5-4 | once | CASSSSGGAYEQYF | TGTGCCAGCAGCTCTAGCGGGGGGGCCTACGAGCAGTACTTC
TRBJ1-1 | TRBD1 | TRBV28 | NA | CASSLWAGGTEAFF | TGTGCCAGCAGTTTATGGGCAGGGGGCACTGAAGCTTTCTTT
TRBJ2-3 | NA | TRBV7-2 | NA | CASSLGPEGTDTQYF | TGTGCCAGCAGCTTAGGGCCAGAAGGCACAGATACGCAGTATTTT
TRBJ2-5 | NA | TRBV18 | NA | CASSPQETQYF | TGTGCCAGCTCTCCTCAAGAGACCCAGTACTTC
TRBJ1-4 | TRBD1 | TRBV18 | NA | CASSRGTVGEKLFF | TGTGCCAGCTCACGAGGGACAGTAGGGGAAAAACTGTTTTTT
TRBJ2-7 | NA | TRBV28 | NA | CASTDSSSYEQYF | TGTGCCAGCACCGACTCTAGCTCCTACGAGCAGTACTTC
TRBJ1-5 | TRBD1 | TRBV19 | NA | CASRPQGQGWRNQPQHF | TGTGCCAGTAGACCGCAAGGACAGGGCTGGAGGAATCAGCCCCAGCATTTT
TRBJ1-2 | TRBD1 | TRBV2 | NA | CASSPGTGSGYTF | TGTGCCAGCAGTCCCGGGACAGGGTCTGGCTACACCTTC
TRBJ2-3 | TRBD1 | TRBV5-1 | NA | CASSQGQGPTDTQYF | TGCGCCAGCAGCCAGGGACAGGGGCCCACAGATACGCAGTATTTT
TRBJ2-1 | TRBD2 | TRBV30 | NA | CAWSVQAGEVNEQFF | TGTGCCTGGAGTGTACAAGCGGGAGAGGTCAATGAGCAGTTCTTC
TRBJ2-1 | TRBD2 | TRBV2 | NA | CASGVGGPRDEQFF | TGTGCCAGCGGCGTGGGAGGGCCGAGGGATGAGCAGTTCTTC
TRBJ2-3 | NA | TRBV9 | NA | CASSVGGVGTDTQYF | TGTGCCAGCAGCGTAGGGGGCGTTGGGACAGATACGCAGTATTTT
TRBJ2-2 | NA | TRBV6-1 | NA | CASHYRDTGELFF | TGTGCCAGCCACTACAGGGATACCGGGGAGCTGTTTTTT
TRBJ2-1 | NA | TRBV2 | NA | CASRGTDNEQFF | TGTGCCAGCAGGGGGACCGACAATGAGCAGTTCTTC
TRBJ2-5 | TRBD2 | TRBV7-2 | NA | CASSSGLAGGGYQETQYF | TGTGCCAGCAGCTCCGGACTAGCGGGAGGGGGGTACCAAGAGACCCAGTACTTC
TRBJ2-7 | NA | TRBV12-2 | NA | CASRPRGGLGYEQYF | TGTGCAAGTCGCCCGCGAGGGGGTTTAGGCTACGAGCAGTACTTC
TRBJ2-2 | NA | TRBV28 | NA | CASSPGGAGLPTGELFF | TGTGCCAGCAGTCCAGGGGGGGCGGGACTGCCCACCGGGGAGCTGTTTTTT
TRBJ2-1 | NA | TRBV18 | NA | CASSPSGAASYNEQFF | TGTGCCAGCTCCCCCTCAGGGGCGGCCTCCTACAATGAGCAGTTCTTC
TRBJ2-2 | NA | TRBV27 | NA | CASSLGPAAGELFF | TGTGCCAGCAGTTTAGGACCGGCCGCCGGGGAGCTGTTTTTT
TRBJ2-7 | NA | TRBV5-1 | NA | CASSLGDVYEQYF | TGCGCCAGCAGCTTGGGGGACGTCTACGAGCAGTACTTC
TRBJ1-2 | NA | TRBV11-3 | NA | CASLQIRGLSSGYTF | TGTGCCAGCCTGCAGATTAGGGGCCTCTCTTCGGGCTACACCTTC
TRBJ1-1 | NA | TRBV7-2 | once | CASSEAATNGVSTEAFF | TGTGCCAGCAGCGAGGCGGCCACTAACGGGGTGAGCACTGAAGCTTTCTTT
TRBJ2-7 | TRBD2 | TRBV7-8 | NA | CASSLAAGGAPYEQYF | TGTGCCAGCAGCTTAGCCGCGGGAGGGGCGCCCTACGAGCAGTACTTC
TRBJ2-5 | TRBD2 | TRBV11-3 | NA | CASSLGLLAGDKETQYF | TGTGCCAGCAGCTTAGGGTTACTAGCGGGAGATAAAGAGACCCAGTACTTC
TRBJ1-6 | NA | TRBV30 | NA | CAWGTTGSPLHF | TGTGCCTGGGGGACGACGGGATCACCCCTCCACTTT
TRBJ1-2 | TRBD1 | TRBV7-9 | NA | CASSIKGGGYTF | TGTGCCAGCAGCATAAAAGGGGGCGGCTACACCTTC
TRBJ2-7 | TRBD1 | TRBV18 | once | CASSPGQQSYEQYF | TGTGCCAGCTCACCGGGACAGCAAAGCTACGAGCAGTACTTC
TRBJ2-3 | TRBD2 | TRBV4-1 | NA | CASSQDGLAGDPDTQYF | TGCGCCAGCAGCCAAGATGGACTAGCGGGAGACCCAGATACGCAGTATTTT
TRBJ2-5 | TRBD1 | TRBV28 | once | CASSSNPGQGAGETQYF | TGTGCCAGCAGTTCTAATCCGGGACAGGGGGCTGGGGAGACCCAGTACTTC
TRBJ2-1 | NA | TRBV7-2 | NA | CASSLGAGTYNEQFF | TGTGCCAGCAGCTTGGGGGCAGGGACTTACAATGAGCAGTTCTTC
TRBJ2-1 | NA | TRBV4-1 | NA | CASSQVPYEQFF | TGCGCCAGCAGCCAAGTTCCCTATGAGCAGTTCTTC
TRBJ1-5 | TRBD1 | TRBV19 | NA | CASSFFLDRGNQPQHF | TGTGCCAGTAGTTTCTTCCTCGACAGGGGCAATCAGCCCCAGCATTTT
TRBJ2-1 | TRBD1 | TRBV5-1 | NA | CASSPDRGNEQFF | TGCGCCAGCAGCCCAGACAGGGGAAATGAGCAGTTCTTC
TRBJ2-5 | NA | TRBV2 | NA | CASRAGTGQETQYF | TGTGCCAGCAGGGCTGGGACGGGGCAAGAGACCCAGTACTTC
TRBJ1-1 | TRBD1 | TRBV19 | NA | CASSTPTGVTEAFF | TGTGCCAGTAGCACCCCGACAGGGGTCACTGAAGCTTTCTTT
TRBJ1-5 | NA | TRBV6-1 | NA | CASSERPGAFNQPQHF | TGTGCCAGCAGTGAAAGGCCTGGGGCGTTCAATCAGCCCCAGCATTTT
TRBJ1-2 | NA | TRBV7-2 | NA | CASSFGRANYGYTF | TGTGCCAGCAGCTTTGGCAGAGCTAACTATGGCTACACCTTC
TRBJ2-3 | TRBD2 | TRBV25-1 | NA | CASSERTSGSGDTQYF | TGTGCCAGCAGTGAAAGGACTAGCGGGAGCGGGGATACGCAGTATTTT
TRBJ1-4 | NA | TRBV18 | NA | CASSPRDSDEKLFF | TGTGCCAGCTCACCGCGGGATAGTGATGAAAAACTGTTTTTT
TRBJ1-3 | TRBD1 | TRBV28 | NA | CASSLAGGSGNTIYF | TGTGCCAGCAGTTTAGCAGGGGGCTCTGGAAACACCATATATTTT
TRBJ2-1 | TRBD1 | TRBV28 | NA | CASSFGTGRNEQFF | TGTGCCAGCAGTTTCGGGACAGGGCGGAATGAGCAGTTCTTC
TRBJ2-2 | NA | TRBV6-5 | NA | CASLEGNTGELFF | TGTGCCAGCCTCGAAGGGAACACCGGGGAGCTGTTTTTT
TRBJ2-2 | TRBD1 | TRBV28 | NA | CASSLATGVDNTGELFF | TGTGCCAGCAGTTTAGCGACAGGGGTGGACAACACCGGGGAGCTGTTTTTT
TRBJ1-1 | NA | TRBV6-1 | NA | CASSETGISTEAFF | TGTGCCAGCAGTGAAACAGGGATTAGCACTGAAGCTTTCTTT
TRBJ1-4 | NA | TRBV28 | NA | CASSWGFNEKLFF | TGTGCCAGCAGTTGGGGCTTTAATGAAAAACTGTTTTTT
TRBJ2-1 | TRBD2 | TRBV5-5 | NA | CASSATSGTYNEQFF | TGTGCCAGCAGCGCAACTAGCGGTACCTACAATGAGCAGTTCTTC
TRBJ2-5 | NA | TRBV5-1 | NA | CASSLVGSQAETQYF | TGCGCCAGCAGCTTGGTTGGGTCCCAGGCGGAGACCCAGTACTTC
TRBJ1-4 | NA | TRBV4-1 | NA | CASSQGMGKGSEKLFF | TGCGCCAGCAGCCAGGGGATGGGGAAAGGTAGCGAAAAACTGTTTTTT
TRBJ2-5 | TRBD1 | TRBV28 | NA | CASRTDRGPETQYF | TGTGCCAGCAGAACAGACAGGGGGCCGGAGACCCAGTACTTC
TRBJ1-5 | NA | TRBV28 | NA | CASSILRGKNQPQHF | TGTGCCAGCAGTATATTAAGGGGAAAGAATCAGCCCCAGCATTTT
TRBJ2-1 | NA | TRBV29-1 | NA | CSVKAGTGIGSGRSGPYNEQFF | TGCAGCGTGAAGGCCGGGACAGGGATAGGTAGCGGGAGGTCCGGACCCTACAATGAGCAGTTCTTC
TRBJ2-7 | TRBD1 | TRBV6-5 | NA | CASSYSRGDRQYEQYF | TGTGCCAGCAGTTACTCGAGAGGGGACAGGCAGTACGAGCAGTACTTC
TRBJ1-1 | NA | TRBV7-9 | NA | CASRISGGPEAFF | TGTGCCAGTCGAATCAGTGGGGGGCCCGAAGCTTTCTTT
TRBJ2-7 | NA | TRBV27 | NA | CASNVRMGYEQYF | TGTGCCAGCAATGTCAGAATGGGCTACGAGCAGTACTTC